This TCR beta chain derives from a study of cytotoxic CD8 clonotypes in ibrutinib-treated CLL. Study-wide context: Partial responders around 24, complete 2; about twelve progressed and roughly 14 stayed in remission by median 68 months.

About 2.2 micrograms of genomic DNA (from cryopreserved PBMCs) were used for TCR beta libraries. Generated by immunoSEQ multiplex PCR, the TCRdb table keeps only in-frame clones and is missing some. In the table there are 50,000 to 70,000 clones, nearly 55% of which are singletons. The CDR3 is 14 amino acids. V was pared by 2 bases and J by 2 bases, with 3 bases of the junction left unmatched. Per the germline V gene, CDR1 is SSHAT and CDR2 is FNYEAQ (reference sequence). The source material was PBMCs, sampled at disease progression, from a patient treated with ibrutinib. The chain recombines TRBV7-7 with TRBJ2-7; 7 bases map to TRBD2. This TCR came from a human donor with chronic lymphocytic leukemia. Here the CDR3 reads CASSLRGLAYEQYF. CDR3 in DNA: TGTGCCAGCAGCTTACGCGGACTAGCCTACGAGCAGTACTTC.